These T cell receptor beta chains were read from a single sample in a study of blood T cell repertoires in COVID-19. Here immunoSEQ multiplex PCR was the method, and the copy in TCRdb shows in-frame clones only, minus some. The sample includes some 200,000 clones, about four fifths seen only once; the top ten take 5.5% to 7.5%. The specimen sequenced was peripheral blood. The receptors here all came from a woman between 35 and 50 years old with acute or convalescent COVID-19. Both conserved end residues are part of each CDR3. Fields, in order: J gene, clone size, D gene, V gene, CDR3 DNA, CDR3 protein. A D gene is named only where the DNA matches it firmly. Clone sizes are given selectively: once, few, many, or a class where the clone is expanded.

J gene: TRBJ2-1
clone size: .
D gene: TRBD2
V gene: TRBV7-9
CDR3 DNA: TGTGCCAGCAGCCCTGGACTAGGGCAGTTCTTC
CDR3 protein: CASSPGLGQFF

J gene: TRBJ2-5
clone size: once
D gene: .
V gene: TRBV28
CDR3 DNA: TGTGCCAGCACCCAGCGGCTAAAGCAGTACTTC
CDR3 protein: CASTQRLKQYF

J gene: TRBJ1-1
clone size: once
D gene: .
V gene: TRBV28
CDR3 DNA: TGTGCCAGCAGTTTGGGCAGGGCGAGCACTGAAGCTTTCTTT
CDR3 protein: CASSLGRASTEAFF

J gene: TRBJ2-1
clone size: .
D gene: .
V gene: TRBV19
CDR3 DNA: TGTGCCAGTGGAGCAGGGGATCTTCTGTACAATGAGCAGTTCTTC
CDR3 protein: CASGAGDLLYNEQFF

J gene: TRBJ1-5
clone size: .
D gene: .
V gene: TRBV5-6
CDR3 DNA: TGTGCCAGCAGCTTGTTCAGAAGTCATAGCAATCAGCCCCAGCATTTT
CDR3 protein: CASSLFRSHSNQPQHF

J gene: TRBJ1-5
clone size: .
D gene: TRBD1
V gene: TRBV9
CDR3 DNA: TGTGCCAGCAGCGTAGGGACAGGGGATGGGCAGCCCCAGCATTTT
CDR3 protein: CASSVGTGDGQPQHF

J gene: TRBJ2-1
clone size: few
D gene: TRBD2
V gene: TRBV2
CDR3 DNA: TGTGCCAGCAGTGCTCAACTAGCGCTCGGTGAGCAGTTCTTC
CDR3 protein: CASSAQLALGEQFF

J gene: TRBJ2-5
clone size: .
D gene: TRBD2
V gene: TRBV27
CDR3 DNA: TGTGCCAGCAGTTTAGGCGATAGCGGGGACCAAGAGACCCAGTACTTC
CDR3 protein: CASSLGDSGDQETQYF

J gene: TRBJ2-7
clone size: .
D gene: TRBD1
V gene: TRBV6-1
CDR3 DNA: TGTGCCAGCAGTGACGTAACAGGGGGCCCCTACGAGCAGTACTTC
CDR3 protein: CASSDVTGGPYEQYF

J gene: TRBJ2-3
clone size: once
D gene: TRBD2
V gene: TRBV30
CDR3 DNA: TGTGCCTGGAGTCGGCGGGGGGGCCCGTATACGCAGTATTTT
CDR3 protein: CAWSRRGGPYTQYF

J gene: TRBJ1-3
clone size: .
D gene: .
V gene: TRBV4-1
CDR3 DNA: TGCGCCAGCAGCATTAGATGGGGAGCTAAGGAGTCCGGAAACACCATATATTTT
CDR3 protein: CASSIRWGAKESGNTIYF

J gene: TRBJ1-2
clone size: few
D gene: .
V gene: TRBV28
CDR3 DNA: TGTGCCAGCAGTCCAGGGGTTCGATATGGCTACACCTTC
CDR3 protein: CASSPGVRYGYTF

J gene: TRBJ1-2
clone size: .
D gene: .
V gene: TRBV5-4
CDR3 DNA: TGTGCCAGCAGCTTGCCGACAGACTATGGCTACACCTTC
CDR3 protein: CASSLPTDYGYTF

J gene: TRBJ1-3
clone size: once
D gene: .
V gene: TRBV7-9
CDR3 DNA: TGTGCCAGCAGCACACGGAGGGGTACGGGGAGAAACACCATATATTTT
CDR3 protein: CASSTRRGTGRNTIYF

J gene: TRBJ2-7
clone size: once
D gene: TRBD1
V gene: TRBV15
CDR3 DNA: TGTGCCACCAGCAGAGGTGGGACAGGGGGTAACGAGCAGTACTTC
CDR3 protein: CATSRGGTGGNEQYF

J gene: TRBJ1-5
clone size: once
D gene: .
V gene: TRBV4-1
CDR3 DNA: TGCGCCAGCAGCCAAGGGATTGGTAGGGGCAGCAATCAGCCCCAGCATTTT
CDR3 protein: CASSQGIGRGSNQPQHF

J gene: TRBJ2-1
clone size: .
D gene: TRBD2
V gene: TRBV7-9
CDR3 DNA: TGTGCCAGCAGCTTAGGGGGCGGGAGGGTATACAATGAGCAGTTCTTC
CDR3 protein: CASSLGGGRVYNEQFF

J gene: TRBJ2-1
clone size: .
D gene: TRBD2
V gene: TRBV18
CDR3 DNA: TGTGCCAGCTCACCACCGAGACTAGCGGGAGGTACTGGCTCCTACAATGAGCAGTTCTTC
CDR3 protein: CASSPPRLAGGTGSYNEQFF

J gene: TRBJ1-1
clone size: .
D gene: .
V gene: TRBV29-1
CDR3 DNA: TGCAGCGCCTTAGGGGCCCCCACCATCTACCTTGAAGCTTTCTTT
CDR3 protein: CSALGAPTIYLEAFF

J gene: TRBJ1-4
clone size: few
D gene: TRBD1
V gene: TRBV19
CDR3 DNA: TGTGCCAGTAGTTCCCGGGACAGGGCTGAAAAACTGTTTTTT
CDR3 protein: CASSSRDRAEKLFF

J gene: TRBJ1-1
clone size: .
D gene: .
V gene: TRBV28
CDR3 DNA: TGTGCCAGCAGTATATCCCGGGGGTCGATGAACACTGAAGCTTTCTTT
CDR3 protein: CASSISRGSMNTEAFF

J gene: TRBJ1-3
clone size: .
D gene: TRBD1
V gene: TRBV7-8
CDR3 DNA: TGTGCCAGCAGCCGCGACAGGGCGGGAAACACCATATATTTT
CDR3 protein: CASSRDRAGNTIYF

J gene: TRBJ2-6
clone size: .
D gene: .
V gene: TRBV4-1
CDR3 DNA: TGCGCCAGCAGCCAAGAGGGGTCCGGGAAGCCTGGGGCCAACGTCCTGACTTTC
CDR3 protein: CASSQEGSGKPGANVLTF

J gene: TRBJ2-1
clone size: .
D gene: TRBD2
V gene: TRBV2
CDR3 DNA: TGTGCCAGCAGTAGCCGACTAGCGGGAGGCTACAATGAGCAGTTCTTC
CDR3 protein: CASSSRLAGGYNEQFF

J gene: TRBJ2-3
clone size: .
D gene: TRBD2
V gene: TRBV27
CDR3 DNA: TGTGCCAGCAGTGTAGCGGGAGGGACAGATACGCAGTATTTT
CDR3 protein: CASSVAGGTDTQYF

J gene: TRBJ2-3
clone size: .
D gene: .
V gene: TRBV28
CDR3 DNA: TGTGCCAGCAGCCCTCCTATTCCAGTTCTTCTTGGGCTCACAGATACGCAGTATTTT
CDR3 protein: CASSPPIPVLLGLTDTQYF

J gene: TRBJ2-5
clone size: .
D gene: TRBD2
V gene: TRBV7-9
CDR3 DNA: TGTGCCAGCAGCTTTTCCTCGACTAGCGTGGAGACCCAGTACTTC
CDR3 protein: CASSFSSTSVETQYF

J gene: TRBJ2-1
clone size: .
D gene: TRBD2
V gene: TRBV7-2
CDR3 DNA: TGTGCCAGCAGTAGTCGGACTAGCCCCGGGGAGCAGTTCTTC
CDR3 protein: CASSSRTSPGEQFF

J gene: TRBJ2-1
clone size: .
D gene: .
V gene: TRBV5-4
CDR3 DNA: TGTGCCATCACGGAGGGGAACAATGAGCAGTTCTTC
CDR3 protein: CAITEGNNEQFF

J gene: TRBJ1-1
clone size: few
D gene: .
V gene: TRBV28
CDR3 DNA: TGTGCCAGTAAACAGGGAGCCGCATGGGACACTGAAGCTTTCTTT
CDR3 protein: CASKQGAAWDTEAFF

J gene: TRBJ2-1
clone size: .
D gene: .
V gene: TRBV6-6
CDR3 DNA: TGTGCCAGCAGTTACTCGACCGGCCGGGTTGTAAATGAGCAGTTCTTC
CDR3 protein: CASSYSTGRVVNEQFF

J gene: TRBJ1-2
clone size: .
D gene: TRBD1
V gene: TRBV6-5
CDR3 DNA: TGTGCCAGCAGTTACTCGAAGACAGGGGACTATGGCTACACCTTC
CDR3 protein: CASSYSKTGDYGYTF

J gene: TRBJ1-6
clone size: .
D gene: .
V gene: TRBV3-1/TRBV3-2
CDR3 DNA: TGTGCCAGCAGCCAAGCGGGAGATAATTCACCCCTCCACTTT
CDR3 protein: CASSQAGDNSPLHF

J gene: TRBJ1-6
clone size: .
D gene: .
V gene: TRBV15
CDR3 DNA: TGTGCCACCGAGGGAGAGAATTCACCCCTCCACTTT
CDR3 protein: CATEGENSPLHF

J gene: TRBJ2-5
clone size: once
D gene: .
V gene: TRBV5-8
CDR3 DNA: TGTGCCAGCAGCTTGGTCTTGGCACTAGCCGGTGAGACCCAGTACTTC
CDR3 protein: CASSLVLALAGETQYF

J gene: TRBJ1-6
clone size: .
D gene: .
V gene: TRBV27
CDR3 DNA: TGTGCCAGCAGTTTAGGGGAGTCGCATTCACCCCTCCACTTT
CDR3 protein: CASSLGESHSPLHF

J gene: TRBJ2-4
clone size: once
D gene: .
V gene: TRBV7-2
CDR3 DNA: TGTGCCAGCAGCTTAGCGTCGTGGGCCCCTGCGCTGGTGCGGGACAAAAACATTCAGTACTTC
CDR3 protein: CASSLASWAPALVRDKNIQYF

J gene: TRBJ1-5
clone size: .
D gene: .
V gene: TRBV27
CDR3 DNA: TGTGCCAGCAGTTGGTCAGGGTCCGATCAGCCCCAGCATTTT
CDR3 protein: CASSWSGSDQPQHF

J gene: TRBJ1-4
clone size: .
D gene: TRBD1
V gene: TRBV24-1
CDR3 DNA: TGTGCCACCAGTGATTCCAGACAGGGGGAAAAACTGTTTTTT
CDR3 protein: CATSDSRQGEKLFF

J gene: TRBJ1-2
clone size: .
D gene: .
V gene: TRBV5-8
CDR3 DNA: TGTGCCAGCAGCTTGTGGCCAGATTATACCTATGGCTACACCTTC
CDR3 protein: CASSLWPDYTYGYTF

J gene: TRBJ1-1
clone size: .
D gene: TRBD1
V gene: TRBV19
CDR3 DNA: TGTGCCAGCATTGACCCAGGACAGGGGAGGACTGAAGCTTTCTTT
CDR3 protein: CASIDPGQGRTEAFF

J gene: TRBJ2-1
clone size: .
D gene: TRBD2
V gene: TRBV7-7
CDR3 DNA: TGTGCCAGCAGCAAAGCGGGAGCGTACAATGAGCAGTTCTTC
CDR3 protein: CASSKAGAYNEQFF

J gene: TRBJ1-2
clone size: once
D gene: .
V gene: TRBV6-4
CDR3 DNA: TGTGCCAGCAGTGACTCAATGGCTGGGCCCCCCTATGGCTACACCTTC
CDR3 protein: CASSDSMAGPPYGYTF

J gene: TRBJ2-2
clone size: .
D gene: .
V gene: TRBV5-4
CDR3 DNA: TGTGCCAGCAGCCTGCCCCCCAGTTCTGTGCAGAGGGAGGTCGGGGAGCTGTTTTTT
CDR3 protein: CASSLPPSSVQREVGELFF

J gene: TRBJ2-7
clone size: once
D gene: TRBD2
V gene: TRBV6-2/TRBV6-3
CDR3 DNA: TGTGCCAGCAGTTACCTAGCGGGCGAGTCTGAGCAGTACTTC
CDR3 protein: CASSYLAGESEQYF

J gene: TRBJ2-1
clone size: .
D gene: TRBD1
V gene: TRBV5-1
CDR3 DNA: TGCGCCAGCAGCTTGGGGACAGGGTTCTACAATGAGCAGTTCTTC
CDR3 protein: CASSLGTGFYNEQFF

J gene: TRBJ2-1
clone size: .
D gene: TRBD2
V gene: TRBV11-2
CDR3 DNA: TGTGCCAGCAGCGAAAGACTAGCGAATGAGCAGTTCTTC
CDR3 protein: CASSERLANEQFF

J gene: TRBJ2-7
clone size: .
D gene: .
V gene: TRBV28
CDR3 DNA: TGTGCCAGCAGTTTGAGGGGGACCGTCTACGAGCAGTACTTC
CDR3 protein: CASSLRGTVYEQYF

J gene: TRBJ1-1
clone size: .
D gene: .
V gene: TRBV19
CDR3 DNA: TGTGCCAGTAGTATAGATAGGGGAGGCACTGAAGCTTTCTTT
CDR3 protein: CASSIDRGGTEAFF

J gene: TRBJ2-1
clone size: .
D gene: TRBD2
V gene: TRBV7-2
CDR3 DNA: TGTGCCAGCAGCTTCCTGGGAATAGCGGGTTCGGGTGAGCAGTTCTTC
CDR3 protein: CASSFLGIAGSGEQFF